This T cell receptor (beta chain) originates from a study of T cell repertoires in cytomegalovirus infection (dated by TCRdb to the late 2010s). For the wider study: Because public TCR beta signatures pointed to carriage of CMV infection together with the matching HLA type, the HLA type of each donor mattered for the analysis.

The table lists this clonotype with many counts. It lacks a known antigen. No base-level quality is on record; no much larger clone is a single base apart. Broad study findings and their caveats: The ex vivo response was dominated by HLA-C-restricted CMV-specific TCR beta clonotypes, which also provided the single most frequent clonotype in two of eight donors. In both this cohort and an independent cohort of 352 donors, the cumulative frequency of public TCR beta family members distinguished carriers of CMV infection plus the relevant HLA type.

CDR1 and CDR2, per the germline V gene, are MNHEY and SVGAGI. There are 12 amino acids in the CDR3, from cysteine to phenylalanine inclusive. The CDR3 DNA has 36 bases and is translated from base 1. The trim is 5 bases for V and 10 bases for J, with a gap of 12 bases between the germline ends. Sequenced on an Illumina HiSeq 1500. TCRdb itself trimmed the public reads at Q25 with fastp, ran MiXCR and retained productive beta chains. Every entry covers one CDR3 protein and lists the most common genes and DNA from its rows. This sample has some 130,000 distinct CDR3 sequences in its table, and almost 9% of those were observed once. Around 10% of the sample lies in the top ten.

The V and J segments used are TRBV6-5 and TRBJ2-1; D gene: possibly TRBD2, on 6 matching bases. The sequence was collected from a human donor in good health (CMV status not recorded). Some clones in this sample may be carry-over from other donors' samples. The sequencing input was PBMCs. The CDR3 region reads CASSAPLAEQFF. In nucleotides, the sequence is TGTGCCAGCAGTGCTCCACTAGCAGAGCAGTTCTTC.